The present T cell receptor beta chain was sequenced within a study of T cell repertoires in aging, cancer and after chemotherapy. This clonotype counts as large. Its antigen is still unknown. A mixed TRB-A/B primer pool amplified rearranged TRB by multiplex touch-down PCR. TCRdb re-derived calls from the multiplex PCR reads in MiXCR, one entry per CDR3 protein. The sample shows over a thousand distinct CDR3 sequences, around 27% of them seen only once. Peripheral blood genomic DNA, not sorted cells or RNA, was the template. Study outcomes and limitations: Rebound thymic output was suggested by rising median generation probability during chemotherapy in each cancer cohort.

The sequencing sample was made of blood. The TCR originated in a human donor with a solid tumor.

For the CDR3, the DNA is TGTGCCACAGGGGGCTGGACCCGAAATGAGCAGTTCTTC. This encodes CATGGWTRNEQFF. This sequence joins TRBV6-5 and TRBJ2-1; 8 bases are a match to TRBD1. V dropped 10 bases and J dropped 7; count of bases not matched to a gene: 9. Per the germline V gene, CDR1 is MNHEY and CDR2 is SVGAGI. The CDR3 runs 13 residues.